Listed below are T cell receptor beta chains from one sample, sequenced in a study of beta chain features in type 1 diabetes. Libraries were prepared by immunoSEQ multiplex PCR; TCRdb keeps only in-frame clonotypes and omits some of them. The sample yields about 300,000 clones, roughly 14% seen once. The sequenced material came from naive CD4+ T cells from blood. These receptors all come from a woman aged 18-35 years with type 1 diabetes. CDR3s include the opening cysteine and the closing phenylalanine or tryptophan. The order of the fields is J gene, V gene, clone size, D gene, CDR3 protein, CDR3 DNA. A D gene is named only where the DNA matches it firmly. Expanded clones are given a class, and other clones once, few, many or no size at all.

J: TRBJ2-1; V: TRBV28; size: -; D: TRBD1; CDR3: CASSLRRTGYNEQFF; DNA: TGTGCCAGCAGTCTCCGAAGGACAGGCTACAATGAGCAGTTCTTC
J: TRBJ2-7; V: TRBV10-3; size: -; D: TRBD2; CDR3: CAISVGLAGFEQYF; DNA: TGTGCCATCAGCGTCGGACTAGCGGGTTTTGAGCAGTACTTC
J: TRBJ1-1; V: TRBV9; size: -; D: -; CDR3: CASSAVGGGGTEAFF; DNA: TGTGCCAGCAGCGCCGTGGGAGGGGGAGGGACTGAAGCTTTCTTT
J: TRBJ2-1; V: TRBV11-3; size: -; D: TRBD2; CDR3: CASSFSPRGVAGVKEQFF; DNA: TGTGCCAGCAGCTTCTCTCCTCGGGGAGTAGCGGGAGTTAAAGAGCAGTTCTTC
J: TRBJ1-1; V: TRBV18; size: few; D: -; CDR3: CASSTGPTDNTEAFF; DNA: TGTGCCAGCTCAACTGGCCCGACAGACAACACTGAAGCTTTCTTT
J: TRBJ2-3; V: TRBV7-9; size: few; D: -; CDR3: CASRDFGGGRGDTQYF; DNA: TGTGCCAGTAGAGACTTTGGGGGCGGGAGAGGAGATACGCAGTATTTT
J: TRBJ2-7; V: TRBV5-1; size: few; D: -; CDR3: CASSLSPDSYEQYF; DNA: TGCGCCAGCAGCTTGTCGCCAGATTCCTACGAGCAGTACTTC
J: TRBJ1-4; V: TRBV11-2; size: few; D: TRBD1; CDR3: CASSEAGGDFEKLFF; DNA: TGTGCCAGCAGCGAGGCAGGGGGCGATTTTGAAAAACTGTTTTTT
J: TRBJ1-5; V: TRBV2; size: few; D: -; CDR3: CASRDYSNQPQHF; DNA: TGTGCCAGCAGGGACTATAGCAATCAGCCCCAGCATTTT
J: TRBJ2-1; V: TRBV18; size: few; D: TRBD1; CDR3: CASSGQGGNEQFF; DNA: TGTGCCAGCTCAGGACAGGGTGGGAATGAGCAGTTCTTC
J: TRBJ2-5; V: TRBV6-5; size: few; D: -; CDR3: CASSPSYREETQYF; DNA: TGTGCCAGCAGCCCATCTTATCGGGAGGAGACCCAGTACTTC
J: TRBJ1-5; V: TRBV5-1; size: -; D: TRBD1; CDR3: CASSPQGASNQPQHF; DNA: TGCGCCAGCAGCCCACAGGGGGCGAGCAATCAGCCCCAGCATTTT
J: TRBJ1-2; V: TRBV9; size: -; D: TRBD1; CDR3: CASSVGQGANYGYTF; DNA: TGTGCCAGCAGCGTAGGGCAGGGGGCAAACTATGGCTACACCTTC
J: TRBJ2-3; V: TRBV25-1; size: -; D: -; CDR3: CASSDHGGADTQYF; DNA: TGTGCCAGCAGTGATCATGGCGGGGCAGATACGCAGTATTTT
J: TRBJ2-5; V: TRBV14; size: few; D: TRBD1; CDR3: CASSQLLGQQETQYF; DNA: TGTGCCAGCAGCCAATTATTGGGACAGCAAGAGACCCAGTACTTC
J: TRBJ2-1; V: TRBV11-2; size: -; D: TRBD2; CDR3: CASSLATSVYNEQFF; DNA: TGTGCCAGCAGCCTGGCGACTAGCGTCTACAATGAGCAGTTCTTC
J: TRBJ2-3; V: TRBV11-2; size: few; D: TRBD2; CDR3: CASSSQTLAGGRDTQYF; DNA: TGTGCCAGCAGCTCCCAAACATTAGCGGGAGGGAGGGATACGCAGTATTTT
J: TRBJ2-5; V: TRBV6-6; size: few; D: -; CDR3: CASSYSMGVGETQYF; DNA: TGTGCCAGCAGTTACTCGATGGGAGTCGGAGAGACCCAGTACTTC
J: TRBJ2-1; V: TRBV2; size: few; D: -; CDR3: CASTTGFSYNEQFF; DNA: TGTGCCAGCACTACGGGATTCTCCTACAATGAGCAGTTCTTC
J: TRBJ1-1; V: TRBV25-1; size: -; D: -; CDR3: CASSEWGREAFF; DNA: TGTGCCAGCAGTGAATGGGGGAGGGAAGCTTTCTTT
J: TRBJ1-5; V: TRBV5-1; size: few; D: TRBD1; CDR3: CASSLEAGTGGQPQHF; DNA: TGCGCCAGCAGCTTGGAGGCCGGGACAGGGGGACAGCCCCAGCATTTT
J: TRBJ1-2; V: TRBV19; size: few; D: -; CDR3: CASKKQRGGYTF; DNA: TGTGCCAGTAAAAAGCAGAGAGGTGGCTACACCTTC
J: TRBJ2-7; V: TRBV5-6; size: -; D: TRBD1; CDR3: CASSATDRDEQYF; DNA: TGTGCCAGCAGCGCGACGGACAGGGACGAGCAGTACTTC
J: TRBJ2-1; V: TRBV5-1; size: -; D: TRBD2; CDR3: CASSLSSGRLYNEQFF; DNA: TGCGCCAGCAGCTTGAGTAGCGGGAGGTTGTATAATGAGCAGTTCTTC
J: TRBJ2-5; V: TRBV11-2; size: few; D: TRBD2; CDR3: CASSFGLAGAETQYF; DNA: TGTGCCAGCAGCTTTGGGCTAGCGGGAGCTGAGACCCAGTACTTC
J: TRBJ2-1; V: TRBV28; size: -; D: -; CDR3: CASSFIVNEQFF; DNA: TGTGCCAGCAGTTTTATAGTCAATGAGCAGTTCTTC
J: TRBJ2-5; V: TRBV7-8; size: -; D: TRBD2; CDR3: CASSLARLAASETQYF; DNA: TGTGCCAGCAGCTTAGCAAGGCTAGCGGCCTCCGAGACCCAGTACTTC
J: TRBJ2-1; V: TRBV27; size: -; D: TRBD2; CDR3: CASSFRLRGLAGDNEQFF; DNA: TGTGCCAGCAGTTTTCGTTTGCGTGGGCTAGCGGGGGACAATGAGCAGTTCTTC
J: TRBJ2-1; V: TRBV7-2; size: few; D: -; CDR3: CASSFRPSGEEQFF; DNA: TGTGCCAGCAGCTTTCGGCCCTCTGGGGAGGAGCAGTTCTTC
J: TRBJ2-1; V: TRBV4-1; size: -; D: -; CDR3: CASSRAGYNEQFF; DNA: TGCGCCAGCAGCCGAGCAGGGTACAATGAGCAGTTCTTC
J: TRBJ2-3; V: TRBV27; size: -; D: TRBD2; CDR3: CASSLTSGRPLSTDTQYF; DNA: TGTGCCAGCAGTTTGACTAGCGGGAGGCCTCTTAGCACAGATACGCAGTATTTT
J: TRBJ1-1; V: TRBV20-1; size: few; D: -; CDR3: CSAGSTEAFF; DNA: TGCAGTGCTGGCTCAACTGAAGCTTTCTTT
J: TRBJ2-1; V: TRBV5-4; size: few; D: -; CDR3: CASSSGGLTGRQFF; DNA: TGTGCCAGCAGCTCCGGGGGTTTGACGGGACGGCAGTTCTTC
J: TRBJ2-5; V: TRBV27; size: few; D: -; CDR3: CASSLVDRGTQYF; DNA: TGTGCCAGCAGTTTAGTGGATCGGGGGACCCAGTACTTC
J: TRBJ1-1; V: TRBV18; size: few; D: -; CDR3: CASSPPGQIEAFF; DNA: TGTGCCAGCTCACCACCGGGACAAATTGAAGCTTTCTTT
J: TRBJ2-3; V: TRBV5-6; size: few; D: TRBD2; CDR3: CASSYSGTSGKVNTQYF; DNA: TGTGCCAGCAGCTATTCCGGGACTAGCGGGAAAGTGAATACGCAGTATTTT
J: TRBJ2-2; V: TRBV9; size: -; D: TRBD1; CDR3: CASSLRQGNTGELFF; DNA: TGTGCCAGCAGCTTACGACAGGGAAACACCGGGGAGCTGTTTTTT
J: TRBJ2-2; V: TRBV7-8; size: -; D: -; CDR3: CASSSGQGELFF; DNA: TGTGCCAGCAGCTCTGGACAGGGGGAGCTGTTTTTT
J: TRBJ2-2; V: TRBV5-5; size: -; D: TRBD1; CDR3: CASSLQGTGELFF; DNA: TGTGCCAGCAGCCTACAGGGGACCGGGGAGCTGTTTTTT
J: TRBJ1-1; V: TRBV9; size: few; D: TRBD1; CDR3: CASSPWGQQYTEAFF; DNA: TGTGCCAGCAGCCCGTGGGGACAGCAGTACACTGAAGCTTTCTTT
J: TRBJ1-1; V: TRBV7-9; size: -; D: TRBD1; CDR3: CASSLDGRTGEAFF; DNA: TGTGCCAGCAGCTTAGATGGGCGGACAGGGGAAGCTTTCTTT
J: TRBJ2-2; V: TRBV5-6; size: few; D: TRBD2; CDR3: CASSISGRARRTGELFF; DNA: TGTGCCAGCAGCATAAGCGGGAGGGCCAGGAGGACCGGGGAGCTGTTTTTT
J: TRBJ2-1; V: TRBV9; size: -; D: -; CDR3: CASSVGVIAAYNEQFF; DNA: TGTGCCAGCAGCGTAGGGGTAATAGCGGCCTACAATGAGCAGTTCTTC
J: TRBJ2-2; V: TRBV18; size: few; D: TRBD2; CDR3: CASSPRLAANTGELFF; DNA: TGTGCCAGCTCACCACGTCTAGCGGCGAACACCGGGGAGCTGTTTTTT
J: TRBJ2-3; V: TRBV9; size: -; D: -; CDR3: CASSPRVEDTQYF; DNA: TGTGCCAGCAGCCCGAGGGTGGAAGATACGCAGTATTTT
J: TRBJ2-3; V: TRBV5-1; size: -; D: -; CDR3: CASSLNWELSTDTQYF; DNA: TGCGCCAGCAGCTTGAACTGGGAGCTTAGCACAGATACGCAGTATTTT
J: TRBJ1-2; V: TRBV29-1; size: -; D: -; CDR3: CSVSEVYGYTF; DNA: TGCAGCGTTTCGGAGGTCTATGGCTACACCTTC
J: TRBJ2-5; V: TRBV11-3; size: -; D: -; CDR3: CASRAEGETQYF; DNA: TGTGCCAGCAGAGCGGAGGGAGAGACCCAGTACTTC